The 17 T cell receptor beta chains below come from one sample, sequenced in a study of OX40 agonist ivuxolimab in advanced cancers. Profiled with immunoSEQ multiplex PCR; TCRdb holds only in-frame clones, not every one. The profile shows over 95,000 clones, about 86% of them singletons. The starting material was CD4+ or CD8+ T cells sorted from blood, obtained in a trial of the OX40 agonist ivuxolimab. Receptors originate from an adult with an advanced solid tumor such as melanoma, head and neck, liver or kidney cancer.

This chain uses TRBV15 with TRBJ1-5; D perhaps matches TRBD1 (6 bases). Per germline, CDR1 LNHNV and CDR2 YYDKDF (reference sequence). The CDR3 extends over 17 amino acids. Trimming stripped 1 base from V and 0 bases from J, with 13 bases between. In DNA, the CDR3 is TGTGCCACCAGCAGAGCCAGCGGGACATATAGCAATCAGCCCCAGCATTTT. It specifies CATSRASGTYSNQPQHF.

The chain is built from TRBV7-2 and TRBJ1-2; 8 bases map to TRBD1. Germline CDR1 is SGHTA and CDR2 is FQGNSA. After removal of 4 bases from V and 6 bases from J, the junction contained 13 bases not matched to a gene. There are 16 residues in the CDR3. The CDR3 loop is CASSSTARARGHGYTF. The CDR3 DNA is TGTGCCAGCAGCTCAACTGCGAGGGCCAGGGGGCATGGCTACACCTTC.

The chain recombines TRBV19 with TRBJ2-7; 12 bases map to TRBD2. V shed 5 bases, J shed 2 bases, and the junction held 7 bases outside the gene matches. The CDR3 totals 16 residues. CDR1 is LNHDA and CDR2 is SQIVND in the germline V gene (reference sequence). CDR3 sequence (DNA): TGTGCCAGTAGTTCGACTAGCGGGGGTCCTCCCTACGAGCAGTACTTC. Protein product: CASSSTSGGPPYEQYF.

The rearrangement joins TRBV5-4 to TRBJ2-2; TRBD1 matches at 9 bases. The CDR3 has 16 amino acids. J lost 4 bases, V lost 4 bases, and 8 bases had no gene match. The germline V gene encodes CDR1 SGHNT and CDR2 YYREEE (reference sequence). The CDR3 DNA sequence: TGTGCCAGCAGCGGAACAGGGGGCGCGGGCACCGGGGAGCTGTTTTTT. Encoded protein: CASSGTGGAGTGELFF.

The chain recombines TRBV28 with TRBJ1-1; TRBD1 is a possible D gene (5 bases). V gave up 4 bases and J gave up 2 bases, with 17 bases separating them. Germline V gene data show CDR1 as MDHEN and CDR2 as SYDVKM. This CDR3 is built from 16 residues. The CDR3 here is CASSSRRQIRNTEAFF. In DNA, the CDR3 is TGTGCCAGCAGTTCCCGGAGACAGATTAGAAACACTGAAGCTTTCTTT.

The rearrangement uses TRBV6-6 and TRBJ1-4; the match to TRBD1 covers 7 bases. The CDR3 extends over 16 amino acids. V was clipped by 5 bases and J by 4 bases; unmatched bases: 10. Germline-derived CDR1 and CDR2 are MNHNY and SVGAGI (reference sequence). The CDR3 coding sequence is TGTGCCAGCAGTAACAATACAGGGGTACTTAATGAAAAACTGTTTTTT. Its protein product is CASSNNTGVLNEKLFF.

The chain joins TRBV5-1 to TRBJ1-5; D remains ambiguous. The CDR3 is made up of 15 amino acids. V lost 0 bases and J lost 4, with 11 bases in between. Germline V gene sequence: CDR1 SGHRS, CDR2 YFSETQ. The CDR3 DNA is TGCGCCAGCAGCTTGGCGGGCCGGTGGAATCAGCCCCAGCATTTT. Translation: CASSLAGRWNQPQHF.

DNA for the CDR3: TGTGCCAGCCTGCCTAGACTAGCCCACAATGAGCAGTTCTTC. This codes for CASLPRLAHNEQFF. V usage is TRBV11-2 and J usage is TRBJ2-1, with TRBD2 matching over 7 bases. Germline CDR1 and CDR2: SGHAT and FQNNGV. The CDR3 consists of 14 residues. J gave up 5 bases and V 8 bases, and 9 bases lay outside the gene matches.

The chain uses TRBV7-9 and TRBJ1-4; D gene unclear. Germline assignment: CDR1 SEHNR and CDR2 FQNEAQ (reference sequence). The CDR3 runs to 12 residues. V lost 6 bases, J lost 6 bases, and 8 bases lay in between. The CDR3: CASSLGYEKLFF. CDR3 in DNA: TGTGCCAGCAGTCTAGGATATGAAAAACTGTTTTTT. Based on the CDR3 plus reference TRBV7-9 and TRBJ1-4, the full variable domain is DTGVSQNPRHKITKRGQNVTFRCDPISEHNRLYWYRQTLGQGPEFLTYFQNEAQLEKSRLLSDRFSAERPKGSFSTLEIQRTEQGDSAMYLCASSLGYEKLFFGSGTQLSVL.

The chain uses TRBV28 and TRBJ1-2; 9 bases map to TRBD1. The germline CDR1 and CDR2 sequences are MDHEN and SYDVKM. Trimming at V came to 5 bases and at J to 2 bases, leaving 9 bases not matched to a gene. CDR3 size: 16 residues. The CDR3 region is CASSLSSGQGNYGYTF. For the CDR3, the DNA is TGTGCCAGCAGTCTATCCTCGGGACAGGGAAACTATGGCTACACCTTC.

This clone was recorded only once. The rearrangement uses TRBV28 and TRBJ2-7; 8 bases are a match to TRBD1. V lost 6 bases, J lost 6 bases, and 10 bases stayed unmatched. Germline assignment: CDR1 MDHEN and CDR2 SYDVKM. The CDR3 has 14 residues. CDR3 protein: CASRSPGQGGEQYF. The CDR3 nucleotides are TGTGCCAGCAGATCCCCCGGACAGGGTGGCGAGCAGTACTTC.

The chain has TRBV7-2 and TRBJ1-6; D remains ambiguous. V lost 4 bases and J lost 7, with 11 bases in between. Looked up from germline, CDR1 is SGHTA and CDR2 is FQGNSA. The CDR3 covers 14 residues. The CDR3 protein is CASSSSLLNSPLHF. The CDR3 nucleotides read TGTGCCAGCAGCTCGTCTCTCCTCAATTCACCCCTCCACTTT.

This chain joins TRBV19 and TRBJ1-5; 10 nucleotides align to TRBD1. The CDR3 is made up of 18 amino acids. Germline CDR1 reads LNHDA; CDR2 reads SQIVND (reference sequence). V lost 7 bases, J lost 0 bases, and 12 bases stayed unmatched. The CDR3 DNA reads TGTGCCAGTAACCGGCAGACAGGGGGCCAATATAGCAATCAGCCCCAGCATTTT. Protein product: CASNRQTGGQYSNQPQHF.

The chain couples TRBV11-2 to TRBJ1-2, with TRBD1 as a possible D gene (5 bases). The CDR3 contains 15 residues. Deletions cut 11 bases from V and 4 bases from J, with 23 bases between. Per germline, CDR1 SGHAT and CDR2 FQNNGV. CDR3 DNA: TGTGCCTCACGTGCAATCCAGGGCGTGTCCTATGGCTACACCTTC. The encoded protein is CASRAIQGVSYGYTF.

The chain couples TRBV7-9 to TRBJ1-2; D is perhaps TRBD1 (5 bases). Germline CDR1 is SEHNR and CDR2 is FQNEAQ (reference sequence). This CDR3 has 15 residues. The V end lost 5 bases, the J end lost 8 bases, and 21 bases lay between the germline ends. The CDR3 sequence: CASSAAQGNVNGYTF. CDR3 nucleotide sequence: TGTGCCAGCAGCGCTGCCCAGGGAAATGTGAACGGCTACACCTTC.

The CDR3 protein is CASSEDREQFF. CDR3 DNA: TGTGCCAGCAGTGAGGACCGGGAGCAGTTCTTC. The J gene is TRBJ2-1, the V gene TRBV25-1; no definite D call. Trimming took 3 bases from V and 10 from J, leaving 7 bases between them. The CDR3 contains 11 residues. The germline CDR1 and CDR2 sequences are MGHDK and SYGVNS.

A remark on this clone: One end of the junction does not line up with germline, which may come from a read error. V is TRBV18 and J is TRBJ1-2, with TRBD1 matching 9 bases. The CDR3 runs 14 residues. CDR1 is KGHSH and CDR2 is LQKENI in the germline V gene. The CDR3 protein is CATSPDRGIYGYTF. For the CDR3, the DNA is TGTGCCACCTCACCAGACAGGGGGATCTATGGCTACACCTTC.